Listed here are 27 T cell receptor beta chains from one sample, sequenced in a study of human CD8 memory T cell subsets. TCR beta libraries were made by UMI-labeled 5' RACE. TCRdb reanalyzed the 5' RACE reads, giving one entry per CDR3 protein sequence and no DNA. Seen in this sample are about 4,900 distinct CDR3 sequences; the ten most common clones hold approximately 20%. The sequenced material came from CD8+ T cells from PBMCs. The receptors come from a human donor in good health.

The chain has TRBV6-1 and TRBJ2-3; there is no DNA to check the TCRdb D call of TRBD2. This CDR3 is 15 amino acids long. The germline V gene encodes CDR1 MNHNS and CDR2 SASEGT. The CDR3 sequence is CASVSLADGTDTQYF.

The chain employs TRBV4-3 and TRBJ2-6. This CDR3 is built from 16 residues. Germline V CDR1 and CDR2: LGHNA, YSLEER. CDR3: CASSQDLGAGANVLTF.

The V call is TRBV27, the J call TRBJ2-7; checking the TCRdb D call of TRBD1 is not possible without DNA. Germline V gene data show CDR1 as MNHEY and CDR2 as SMNVEV (reference sequence). The CDR3 totals 14 residues. CDR3 in amino acids: CASSPSTGGGEQYF.

The V and J genes are TRBV6-5 and TRBJ2-3. CDR3 length equals 16 residues. Per the germline V gene, CDR1 is MNHEY and CDR2 is SVGAGI. The CDR3 protein is CASSYSITSGTDTQYF.

The chain is built from TRBV27 and TRBJ1-5; TCRdb outputs TRBD1, but without DNA this stays unchecked. This CDR3 comprises 15 residues. Germline-derived CDR1 and CDR2 are MNHEY and SMNVEV (reference sequence). The CDR3 sequence: CASPRAPDRGEPQHF.

This clonotype ranks as medium-sized in terms of frequency. The chain recombines TRBV6-1 with TRBJ2-2; TCRdb reports TRBD1, a call that lacks DNA to check it against. The germline CDR1 and CDR2 sequences are MNHNS and SASEGT. The CDR3 runs 16 residues. This chain's CDR3 is CASSEPPGQATGELFF.

The V call is TRBV2, the J call TRBJ1-2; the TRBD1 assignment by TCRdb is unverifiable without DNA. The CDR3 runs to 12 residues. Germline V gives CDR1 SNHLY, CDR2 FYNNEI. CDR3 amino acids: CASDRGGYGYTF.

V usage is TRBV2 and J usage is TRBJ2-3; TCRdb outputs TRBD1, but without DNA this stays unchecked. CDR3 length: 18 residues. Germline V gene data show CDR1 as SNHLY and CDR2 as FYNNEI. The CDR3 loop reads CASSERVGTTVGGDTQYF.

In terms of frequency, this clonotype is medium-sized. This rearrangement joins TRBV25-1 to TRBJ2-3; lacking DNA, the TRBD1 call made by TCRdb goes unchecked. This CDR3 comprises 16 residues. The germline V gene encodes CDR1 MGHDK and CDR2 SYGVNS. The CDR3 here is CASSEVAGERTDTQYF.

In terms of frequency, this clonotype is medium-sized (0.01 to 0.1%). The chain has TRBV20-1 and TRBJ2-7; TCRdb designates TRBD1, a call that cannot be tested without DNA. Looked up from germline, CDR1 is DFQATT and CDR2 is SNEGSKA (reference sequence). This CDR3 region has 16 residues. This CDR3 reads CSARSQEDRDFYEQYF.

The chain couples TRBV29-1 to TRBJ2-3; TCRdb indicates TRBD1, and absent DNA this call remains unverified. This CDR3 region has 16 residues. Germline assignment: CDR1 SQVTM and CDR2 ANQGSEA. The CDR3 protein is CSVDSIRETITDTQYF.

The gene calls are TRBV3-1 and TRBJ2-1; TCRdb reports TRBD2, a call that lacks DNA to check it against. Germline assignment: CDR1 LGHDT and CDR2 YNNKEL (reference sequence). The length of the CDR3 is 17 residues. The CDR3 spells CASSHLIRGGLRNEQFF.

The CDR3 spells CASSYERAHEQYF. The V gene is TRBV6-5, the J gene TRBJ2-7; TCRdb indicates TRBD2, and absent DNA this call remains unverified. Germline V gene lookup returns CDR1 MNHEY and CDR2 SVGAGI. CDR3 length: 13 residues.

V usage is TRBV5-1 and J usage is TRBJ2-5. Germline V gene sequence: CDR1 SGHRS, CDR2 YFSETQ. The CDR3 contains 17 residues. CDR3 sequence reads: CASSPTAASGYQETQYF. The whole variable domain, filled in from reference TRBV5-1 and TRBJ2-5, reads KAGVTQTPRYLIKTRGQQVTLSCSPISGHRSVSWYQQTPGQGLQFLFEYFSETQRNKGNFPGRFSGRQFSNSRSEMNVSTLELGDSALYLCASSPTAASGYQETQYFGPGTRLLVL.

This chain uses TRBV11-1 with TRBJ2-7; the TRBD2 assignment by TCRdb is unverifiable without DNA. Germline-derived CDR1 and CDR2 are SGHAT and FQDESV (reference sequence). The CDR3 sequence is 14 residues long. The CDR3 sequence: CASQQRDQSYEQYF.

CDR3: CSASPRGRGADTQYF. This chain uses TRBV20-1 with TRBJ2-3; TCRdb calls TRBD2, which cannot be checked without DNA. Germline V gene sequence: CDR1 DFQATT, CDR2 SNEGSKA (reference sequence). The CDR3 runs to 15 residues.

V usage is TRBV4-1 and J usage is TRBJ1-4; the D call from TCRdb, TRBD1, cannot be confirmed without DNA. Germline-derived CDR1 and CDR2 are MGHRA and YSYEKL. CDR3 length: 17 residues. The CDR3 sequence: CASSNINAGTPKKKLFF.

This chain connects TRBV6-4 to TRBJ2-1; TCRdb names TRBD2, which stays unverified in the absence of DNA. Germline CDR1 is MRHNA and CDR2 is SNTAGT. The CDR3 has 14 amino acids. The CDR3 spells CASSEGLAVREQFF.

The rearrangement uses TRBV7-9 and TRBJ2-1; the TCRdb call, TRBD2, lacks DNA for checking. The CDR3 is made up of 16 amino acids. Germline V gene lookup returns CDR1 SEHNR and CDR2 FQNEAQ (reference sequence). CDR3 in amino acids: CASSPLAGAVYNEQFF.

Judged by frequency, this clonotype is medium-sized. The CDR3: CASSYGTNSYEQYF. This chain uses TRBV6-2 or TRBV6-3 with TRBJ2-7; without DNA, the TCRdb call of TRBD1 cannot be checked. This CDR3 has 14 residues. Germline V gene sequence: CDR1 MNHEY, CDR2 SVGEGT.

V gene TRBV4-1 combines with J gene TRBJ2-7; lacking DNA, the TRBD2 call made by TCRdb goes unchecked. The CDR3 spans 16 residues. Germline V lookup: CDR1 MGHRA, CDR2 YSYEKL. The chain's CDR3 is CASSPTSGPTSYEQYF.

By frequency, this clonotype registers medium-sized. This chain uses TRBV25-1 with TRBJ2-2. CDR1 is MGHDK, CDR2 SYGVNS, per germline. The CDR3 spans 13 residues. CDR3 loop: CASSERDTGELFF.

This clonotype registers medium-sized by frequency. The chain links TRBV6-2 or TRBV6-3 to TRBJ2-7. The length of the CDR3 is 15 residues. Germline V gene data show CDR1 as MNHEY and CDR2 as SVGEGT. The CDR3: CASSPSVEMTDEQYF.

Considering frequency, this clonotype is medium-sized. The chain is built from TRBV15 and TRBJ1-1; TCRdb gives TRBD1 as the D gene, but with no DNA this cannot be confirmed. This CDR3 contains 15 residues. Germline-derived CDR1 and CDR2 are LNHNV and YYDKDF (reference sequence). The chain's CDR3 is CATSIKQGAGTEAFF.

The chain joins TRBV6-2 or TRBV6-3 to TRBJ2-1; with no DNA, the TCRdb D assignment of TRBD2 cannot be verified. The CDR3 has 19 residues. Looked up from germline, CDR1 is MNHEY and CDR2 is SVGEGT. The CDR3 is CASSPDRGQRLAGVDEQFF.

The rearrangement joins TRBV10-2 to TRBJ1-3. This CDR3 region has 15 residues. The germline V gene has CDR1 WSHSY and CDR2 SAAADI. Here the CDR3 reads CASSEKVDSGNTIYF.

CDR3 amino acids: CASSHQLPGELFF. The rearrangement links TRBV4-3 to TRBJ2-2. This CDR3 is 13 amino acids long. Germline CDR1 is LGHNA and CDR2 is YSLEER.